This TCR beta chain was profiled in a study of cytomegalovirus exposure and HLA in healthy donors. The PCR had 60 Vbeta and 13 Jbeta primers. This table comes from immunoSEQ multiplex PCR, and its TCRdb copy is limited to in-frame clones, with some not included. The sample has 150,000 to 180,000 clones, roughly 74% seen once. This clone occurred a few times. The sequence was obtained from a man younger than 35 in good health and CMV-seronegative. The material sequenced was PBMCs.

The CDR3 sequence: CASSVITGAPYEQYV. The CDR3 DNA reads TGTGCCAGCAGTGTAATAACAGGGGCCCCCTACGAGCAGTACGTC. The chain joins TRBV6-1 to TRBJ2-7, with 7 nucleotides matching TRBD1. CDR3 size: 15 residues. In germline, CDR1 is MNHNS, CDR2 SASEGT. The trim removed 4 bases at V and 2 bases at J, leaving 8 bases unmatched.